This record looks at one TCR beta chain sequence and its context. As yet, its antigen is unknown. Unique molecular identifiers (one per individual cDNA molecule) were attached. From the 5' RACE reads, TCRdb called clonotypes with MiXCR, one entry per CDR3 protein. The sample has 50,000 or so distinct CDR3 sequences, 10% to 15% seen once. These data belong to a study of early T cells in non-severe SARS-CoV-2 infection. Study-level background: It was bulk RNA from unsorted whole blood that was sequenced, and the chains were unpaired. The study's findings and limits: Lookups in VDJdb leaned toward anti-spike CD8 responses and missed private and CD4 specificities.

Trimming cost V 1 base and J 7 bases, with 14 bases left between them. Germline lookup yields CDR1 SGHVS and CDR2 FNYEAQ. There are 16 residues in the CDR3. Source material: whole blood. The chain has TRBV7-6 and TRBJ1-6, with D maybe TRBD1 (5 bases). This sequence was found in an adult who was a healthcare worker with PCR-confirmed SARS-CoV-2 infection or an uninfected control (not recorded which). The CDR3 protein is CASSLEEGRENSPLHF. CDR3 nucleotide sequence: TGTGCCAGCAGCTTAGAAGAAGGCAGGGAGAATTCACCCCTCCACTTT.